This TCR beta chain was observed in a study of blood T cell repertoires in COVID-19. The CDR3 sequence is 13 residues long. CDR1 and CDR2 (germline): SEHNR, FQNEAQ (reference sequence). J lost 5 bases, V lost 6 bases, and 5 bases had no gene match. Original processing methods: Reference gene primer amplification gave estimated nucleated cell counts. Here immunoSEQ multiplex PCR was the method, and the copy in TCRdb shows in-frame clones only, minus some. V and J calls and clone size are given by that table; D and trimming were obtained from the DNA. This table holds 130,000 to 150,000 clones, roughly 82% found once.

The TCR originated in a human donor with acute or convalescent COVID-19. The donor label of this sample is uncertain. The sequenced sample was peripheral blood. The chain has TRBV7-9 and TRBJ2-5; 8 bases fit TRBD2. The CDR3 DNA sequence: TGTGCCAGCAGGCCTTCTAGCGGGGAGACCCAGTACTTC. Its protein product is CASRPSSGETQYF.